This T cell receptor (beta chain) appears in the sequencing data of a study of blood T cell repertoires in COVID-19. In the study overall: From T cells, B-cell-depleted T cells, or PBMCs came the material, which was cDNA or gDNA.

Authors' processing steps: Using reference gene primer amplification, nucleated cell counts were estimated. TCRdb's copy holds only in-frame clones and misses some; the assay was immunoSEQ multiplex PCR. V, J and clone size were drawn from that table, and D and trimming were deduced from the DNA. The sample holds some 30,000 clones, about 90% seen once. Trimming stripped 3 bases from V and 1 base from J, with 9 bases between. This CDR3 has 15 residues. Germline-derived CDR1 and CDR2 are WSHSY and SAAADI. This clone was seen a single time. This TCR was recovered from a man aged 45-60 years with active COVID-19. The chain uses TRBV10-2 and TRBJ1-4; tentatively, D is TRBD1 (5 bases). Specimen: peripheral blood. Here the CDR3 DNA reads TGCGCCAGCAGTGATGGGGGACTAACTAATGAAAAACTGTTTTTT. Translated, it gives CASSDGGLTNEKLFF.